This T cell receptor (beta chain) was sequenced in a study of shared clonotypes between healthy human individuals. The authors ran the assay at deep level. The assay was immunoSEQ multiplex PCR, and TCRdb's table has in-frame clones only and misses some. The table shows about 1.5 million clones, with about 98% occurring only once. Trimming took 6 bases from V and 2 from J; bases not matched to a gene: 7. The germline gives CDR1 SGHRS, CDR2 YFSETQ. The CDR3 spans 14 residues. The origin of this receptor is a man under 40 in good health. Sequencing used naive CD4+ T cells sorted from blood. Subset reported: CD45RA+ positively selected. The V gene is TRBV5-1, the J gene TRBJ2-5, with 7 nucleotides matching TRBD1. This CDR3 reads CASTLGTAQETQYF. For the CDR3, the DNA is TGCGCCAGCACCTTAGGGACAGCTCAAGAGACCCAGTACTTC.